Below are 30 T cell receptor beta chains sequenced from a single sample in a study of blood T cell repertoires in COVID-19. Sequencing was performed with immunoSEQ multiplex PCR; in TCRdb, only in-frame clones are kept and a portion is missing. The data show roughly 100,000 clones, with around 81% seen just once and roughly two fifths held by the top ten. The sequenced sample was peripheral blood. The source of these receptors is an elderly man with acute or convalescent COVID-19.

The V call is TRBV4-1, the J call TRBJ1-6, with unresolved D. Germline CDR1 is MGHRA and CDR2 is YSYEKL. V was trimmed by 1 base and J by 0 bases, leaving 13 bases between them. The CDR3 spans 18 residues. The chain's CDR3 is CASSQVVVISSYNSPLHF. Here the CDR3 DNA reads TGCGCCAGCAGCCAAGTGGTAGTGATTAGCTCCTATAATTCACCCCTCCACTTT.

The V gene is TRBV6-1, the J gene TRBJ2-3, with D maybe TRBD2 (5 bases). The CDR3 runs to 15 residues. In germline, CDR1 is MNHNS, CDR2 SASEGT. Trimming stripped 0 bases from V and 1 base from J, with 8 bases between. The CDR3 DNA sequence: TGTGCCAGCAGTGAAGCGATGGGAGGCACAGATACGCAGTATTTT. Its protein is CASSEAMGGTDTQYF.

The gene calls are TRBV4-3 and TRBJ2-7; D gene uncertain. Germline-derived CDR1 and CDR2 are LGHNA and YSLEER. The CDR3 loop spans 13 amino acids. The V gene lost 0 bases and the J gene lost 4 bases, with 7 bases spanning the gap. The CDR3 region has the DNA TGCGCCAGCAGCCAAGATATCGGGTACGAGCAGTACTTC. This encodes CASSQDIGYEQYF.

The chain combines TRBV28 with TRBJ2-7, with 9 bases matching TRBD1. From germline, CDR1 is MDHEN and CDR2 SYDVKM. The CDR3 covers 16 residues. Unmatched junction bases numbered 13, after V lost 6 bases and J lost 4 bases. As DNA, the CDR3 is TGTGCCAGCAGCTCTCCGGGACAGGGTGGAAGGTACGAGCAGTACTTC. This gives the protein CASSSPGQGGRYEQYF. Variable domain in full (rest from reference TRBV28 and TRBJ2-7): DVKVTQSSRYLVKRTGEKVFLECVQDMDHENMFWYRQDPGLGLRLIYFSYDVKMKEKGDIPEGYSVSREKKERFSLILESASTNQTSMYLCASSSPGQGGRYEQYFGPGTRLTVT.

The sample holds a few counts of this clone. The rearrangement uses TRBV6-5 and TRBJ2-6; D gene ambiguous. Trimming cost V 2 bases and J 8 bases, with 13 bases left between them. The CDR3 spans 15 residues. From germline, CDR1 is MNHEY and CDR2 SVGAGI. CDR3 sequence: CASSYDGEAPNVLTF. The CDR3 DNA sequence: TGTGCCAGCAGTTACGATGGAGAGGCTCCCAACGTCCTGACTTTC.

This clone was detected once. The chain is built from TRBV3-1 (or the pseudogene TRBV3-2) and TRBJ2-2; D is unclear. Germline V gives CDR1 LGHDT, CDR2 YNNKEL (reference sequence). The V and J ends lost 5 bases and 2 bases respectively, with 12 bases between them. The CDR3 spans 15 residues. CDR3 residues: CASSERGSNTGELFF. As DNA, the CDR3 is TGTGCCAGCAGCGAACGTGGTAGCAACACCGGGGAGCTGTTTTTT.

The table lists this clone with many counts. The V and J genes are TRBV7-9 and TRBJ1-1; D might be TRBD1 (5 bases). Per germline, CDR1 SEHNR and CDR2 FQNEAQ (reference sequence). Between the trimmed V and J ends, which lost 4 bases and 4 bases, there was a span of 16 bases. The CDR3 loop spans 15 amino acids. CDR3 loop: CASSSPRQLATEAFF. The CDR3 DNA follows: TGTGCCAGCAGCTCACCTAGACAGTTGGCCACTGAAGCTTTCTTT.

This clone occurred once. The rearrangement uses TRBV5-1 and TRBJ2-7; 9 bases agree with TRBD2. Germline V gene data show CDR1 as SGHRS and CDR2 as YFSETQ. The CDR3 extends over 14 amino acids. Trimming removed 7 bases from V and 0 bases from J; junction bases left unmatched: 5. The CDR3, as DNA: TGCGCCAGCTCGAGCGGGAGGCCCTCCTACGAGCAGTACTTC. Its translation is CASSSGRPSYEQYF.

In DNA, the CDR3 is TGTGCCAGCAGCTTAAACAGGGGGATCTACGAGCAGTACTTC. This codes for CASSLNRGIYEQYF. The chain couples TRBV11-2 to TRBJ2-7, with TRBD1 matching 8 bases. The CDR3 extends over 14 amino acids. J gave up 3 bases and V 2 bases, and 3 bases lay outside the gene matches. Germline V CDR1 and CDR2: SGHAT, FQNNGV.

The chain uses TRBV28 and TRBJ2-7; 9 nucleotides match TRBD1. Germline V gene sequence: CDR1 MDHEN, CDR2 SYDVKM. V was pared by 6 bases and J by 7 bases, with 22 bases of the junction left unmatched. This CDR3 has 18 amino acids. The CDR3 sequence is CASSLQTGGAVGTREQYF. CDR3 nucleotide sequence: TGTGCCAGCAGCCTCCAAACAGGGGGCGCGGTGGGAACTAGAGAGCAGTACTTC. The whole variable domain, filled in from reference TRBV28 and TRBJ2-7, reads DVKVTQSSRYLVKRTGEKVFLECVQDMDHENMFWYRQDPGLGLRLIYFSYDVKMKEKGDIPEGYSVSREKKERFSLILESASTNQTSMYLCASSLQTGGAVGTREQYFGPGTRLTVT.

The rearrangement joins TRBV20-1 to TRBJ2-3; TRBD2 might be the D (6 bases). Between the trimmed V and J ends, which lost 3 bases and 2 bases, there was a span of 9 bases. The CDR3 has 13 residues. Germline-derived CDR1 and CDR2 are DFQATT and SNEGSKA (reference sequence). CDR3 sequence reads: CSASERVTDTQYF. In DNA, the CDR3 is TGCAGTGCTAGTGAGCGGGTCACAGATACGCAGTATTTT.

CDR3 amino acids: CASSLWGTGETEAFF. The CDR3 DNA is TGTGCCAGCAGTTTATGGGGGACAGGGGAAACTGAAGCTTTCTTT. The chain has TRBV28 and TRBJ1-1, with 10 bases matching TRBD1. The germline gives CDR1 MDHEN, CDR2 SYDVKM. The CDR3 loop spans 15 amino acids. V dropped 0 bases and J dropped 5; count of bases not matched to a gene: 3.

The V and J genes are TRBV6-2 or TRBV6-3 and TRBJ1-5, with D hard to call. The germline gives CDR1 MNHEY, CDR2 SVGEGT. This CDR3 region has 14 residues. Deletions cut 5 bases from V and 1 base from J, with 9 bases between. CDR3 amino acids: CASSRSNSNQPQHF. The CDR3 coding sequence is TGTGCCAGCAGTCGGTCCAACAGCAATCAGCCCCAGCATTTT.

This chain's CDR3 is CASSRKKEDYGYTF. CDR3 bases: TGTGCCAGCAGCCGTAAAAAGGAGGACTATGGCTACACCTTC. This chain uses TRBV7-8 with TRBJ1-2; D unresolved. Germline CDR1 and CDR2: SGHVS and FQNEAQ. The CDR3 is 14 residues long. Deletions cut 5 bases from V and 3 bases from J, with 13 bases between.

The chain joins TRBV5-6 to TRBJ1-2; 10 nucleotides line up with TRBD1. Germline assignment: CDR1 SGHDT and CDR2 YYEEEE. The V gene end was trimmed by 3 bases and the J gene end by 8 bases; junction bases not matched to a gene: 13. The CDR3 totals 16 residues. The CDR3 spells CASSSRQGARAQGYTF. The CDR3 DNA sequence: TGTGCCAGCAGCTCCCGACAGGGGGCGAGAGCTCAGGGCTACACCTTC. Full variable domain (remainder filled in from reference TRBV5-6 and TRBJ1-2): DAGVTQSPTHLIKTRGQQVTLRCSPKSGHDTVSWYQQALGQGPQFIFQYYEEEERQRGNFPDRFSGHQFPNYSSELNVNALLLGDSALYLCASSSRQGARAQGYTFGSGTRLTVV.

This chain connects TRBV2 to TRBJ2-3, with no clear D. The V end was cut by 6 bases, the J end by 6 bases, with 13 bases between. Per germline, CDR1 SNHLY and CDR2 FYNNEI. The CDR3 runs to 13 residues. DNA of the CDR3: TGTGCCAGCAGGAGGAGATTGACGGATACGCAGTATTTT. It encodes CASRRRLTDTQYF.

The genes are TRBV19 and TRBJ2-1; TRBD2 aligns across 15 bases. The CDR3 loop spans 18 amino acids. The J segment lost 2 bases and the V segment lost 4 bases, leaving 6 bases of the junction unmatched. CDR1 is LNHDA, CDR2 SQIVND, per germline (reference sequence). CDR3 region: CASSRTSGRATPYNEQFF. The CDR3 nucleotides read TGTGCCAGTAGTAGGACTAGCGGGAGGGCCACACCCTACAATGAGCAGTTCTTC. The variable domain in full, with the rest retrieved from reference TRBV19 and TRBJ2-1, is DGGITQSPKYLFRKEGQNVTLSCEQNLNHDAMYWYRQDPGQGLRLIYYSQIVNDFQKGDIAEGYSVSREKKESFPLTVTSAQKNPTAFYLCASSRTSGRATPYNEQFFGPGTRLTVL.

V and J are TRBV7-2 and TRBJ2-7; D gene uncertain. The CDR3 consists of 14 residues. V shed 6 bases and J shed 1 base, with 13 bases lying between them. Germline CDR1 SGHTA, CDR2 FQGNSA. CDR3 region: CASRLGGSSYEQYF. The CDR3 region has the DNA TGTGCCAGCAGGCTTGGTGGTAGTTCCTACGAGCAGTACTTC.

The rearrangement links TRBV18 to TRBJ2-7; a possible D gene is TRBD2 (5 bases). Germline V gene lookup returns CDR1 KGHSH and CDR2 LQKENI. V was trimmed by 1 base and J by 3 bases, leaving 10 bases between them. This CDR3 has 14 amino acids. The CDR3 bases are TGTGCCAGCTCACCACGCGGGCTTGGCTACGAGCAGTACTTC. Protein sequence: CASSPRGLGYEQYF.

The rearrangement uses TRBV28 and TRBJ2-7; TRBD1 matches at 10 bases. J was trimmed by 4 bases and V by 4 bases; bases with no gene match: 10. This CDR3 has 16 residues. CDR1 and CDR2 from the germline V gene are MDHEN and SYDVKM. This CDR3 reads CASSYLGTGVLYEQYF. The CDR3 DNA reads TGTGCCAGCAGTTACCTGGGGACAGGGGTACTGTACGAGCAGTACTTC.

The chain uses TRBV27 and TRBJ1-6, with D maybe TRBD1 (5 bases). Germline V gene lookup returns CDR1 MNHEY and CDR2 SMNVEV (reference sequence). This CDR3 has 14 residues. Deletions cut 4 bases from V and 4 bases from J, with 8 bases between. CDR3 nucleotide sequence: TGTGCCAGCAGTTCGACAGAGTATAATTCACCCCTCCACTTT. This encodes CASSSTEYNSPLHF.

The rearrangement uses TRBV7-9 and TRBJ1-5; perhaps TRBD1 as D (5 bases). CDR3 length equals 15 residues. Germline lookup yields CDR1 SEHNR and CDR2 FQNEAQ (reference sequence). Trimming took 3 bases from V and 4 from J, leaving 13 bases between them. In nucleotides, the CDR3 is TGTGCCAGCAGCTTGAGCGCAGGGAAAAATCAGCCCCAGCATTTT. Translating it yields CASSLSAGKNQPQHF.

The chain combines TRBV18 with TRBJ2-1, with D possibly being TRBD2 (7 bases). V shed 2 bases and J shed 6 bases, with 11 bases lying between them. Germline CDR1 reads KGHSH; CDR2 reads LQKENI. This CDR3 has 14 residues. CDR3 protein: CASSPLGGGNEQFF. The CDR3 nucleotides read TGTGCCAGCTCACCATTGGGAGGGGGCAATGAGCAGTTCTTC.

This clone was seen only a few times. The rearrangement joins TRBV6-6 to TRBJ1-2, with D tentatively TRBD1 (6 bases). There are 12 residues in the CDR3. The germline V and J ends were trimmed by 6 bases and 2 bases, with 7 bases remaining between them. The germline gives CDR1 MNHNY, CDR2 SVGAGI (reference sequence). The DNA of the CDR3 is TGTGCCAGCAGAACAGGGAACTATGGCTACACCTTC. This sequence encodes CASRTGNYGYTF.

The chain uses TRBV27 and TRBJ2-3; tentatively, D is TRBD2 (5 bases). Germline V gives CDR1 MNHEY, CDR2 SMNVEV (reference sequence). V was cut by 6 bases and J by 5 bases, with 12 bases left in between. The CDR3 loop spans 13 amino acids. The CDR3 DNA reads TGTGCCAGCAGCCTGAAACTAGGAGATACGCAGTATTTT. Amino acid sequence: CASSLKLGDTQYF.

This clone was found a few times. For the CDR3, the DNA is TGCGCCAGCAGCTCGGTGGTGAACACTGAAGCTTTCTTT. This gives the protein CASSSVVNTEAFF. The chain couples TRBV5-1 to TRBJ1-1; D is unclear. The V gene's germline CDR1 is SGHRS and CDR2 YFSETQ. Trimming stripped 3 bases from V and 0 bases from J, with 6 bases between. The CDR3 totals 13 residues. Using reference TRBV5-1 and TRBJ1-1 for the parts outside the CDR3, the full variable domain is KAGVTQTPRYLIKTRGQQVTLSCSPISGHRSVSWYQQTPGQGLQFLFEYFSETQRNKGNFPGRFSGRQFSNSRSEMNVSTLELGDSALYLCASSSVVNTEAFFGQGTRLTVV.

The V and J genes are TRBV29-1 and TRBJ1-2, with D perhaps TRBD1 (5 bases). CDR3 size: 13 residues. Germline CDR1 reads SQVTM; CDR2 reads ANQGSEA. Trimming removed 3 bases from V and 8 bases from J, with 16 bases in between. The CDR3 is CSVEVPGDGGYTF. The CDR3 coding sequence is TGCAGCGTTGAGGTACCGGGGGACGGGGGCTACACCTTC.

CDR3 loop: CASSAGTANYGYTF. In nucleotides, the CDR3 is TGTGCCAGCAGCGCCGGGACAGCTAACTATGGCTACACCTTC. This chain connects TRBV7-2 to TRBJ1-2; TRBD1 aligns across 7 bases. The CDR3 has 14 residues. V shed 5 bases, J shed 0 bases, and the junction held 3 bases outside the gene matches. The germline V gene encodes CDR1 SGHTA and CDR2 FQGNSA.

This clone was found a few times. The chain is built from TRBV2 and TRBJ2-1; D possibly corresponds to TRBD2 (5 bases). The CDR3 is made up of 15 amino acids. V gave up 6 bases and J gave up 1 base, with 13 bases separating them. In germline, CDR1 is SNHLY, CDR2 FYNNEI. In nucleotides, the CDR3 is TGTGCCAGCAGCCAAAGCGGCGGATCCTACAATGAGCAGTTCTTC. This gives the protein CASSQSGGSYNEQFF.

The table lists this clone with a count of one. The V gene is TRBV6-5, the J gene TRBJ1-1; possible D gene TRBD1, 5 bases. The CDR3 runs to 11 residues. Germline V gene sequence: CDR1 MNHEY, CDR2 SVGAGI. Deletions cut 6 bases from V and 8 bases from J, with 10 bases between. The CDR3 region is CASRSDREAFF. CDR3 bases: TGTGCCAGCAGGAGCGACAGAGAAGCTTTCTTT.